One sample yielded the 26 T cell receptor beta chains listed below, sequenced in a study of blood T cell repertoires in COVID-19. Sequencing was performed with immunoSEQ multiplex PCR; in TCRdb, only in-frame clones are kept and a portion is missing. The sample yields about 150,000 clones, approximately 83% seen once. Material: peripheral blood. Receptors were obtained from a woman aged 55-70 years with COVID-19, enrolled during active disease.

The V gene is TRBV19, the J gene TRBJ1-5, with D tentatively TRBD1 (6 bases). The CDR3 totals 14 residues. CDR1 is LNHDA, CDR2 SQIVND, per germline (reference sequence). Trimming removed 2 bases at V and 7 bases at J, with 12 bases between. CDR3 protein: CASSIRGEGQPQHF. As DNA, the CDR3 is TGTGCCAGTAGTATAAGGGGGGAGGGACAGCCCCAGCATTTT.

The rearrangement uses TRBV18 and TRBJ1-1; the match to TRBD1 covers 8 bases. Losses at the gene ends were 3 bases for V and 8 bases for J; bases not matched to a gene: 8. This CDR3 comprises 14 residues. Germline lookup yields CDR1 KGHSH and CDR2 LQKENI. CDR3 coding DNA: TGTGCCAGCTCACCTTCCCAGGGGGCGGGGGAAGCTTTCTTT. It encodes CASSPSQGAGEAFF.

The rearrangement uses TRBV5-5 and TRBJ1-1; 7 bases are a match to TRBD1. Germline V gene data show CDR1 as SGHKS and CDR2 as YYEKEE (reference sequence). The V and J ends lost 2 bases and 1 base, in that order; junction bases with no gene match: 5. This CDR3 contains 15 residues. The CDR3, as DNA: TGTGCCAGCAGCTTCAGGGGGTGGGGGAACACTGAAGCTTTCTTT. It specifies CASSFRGWGNTEAFF.

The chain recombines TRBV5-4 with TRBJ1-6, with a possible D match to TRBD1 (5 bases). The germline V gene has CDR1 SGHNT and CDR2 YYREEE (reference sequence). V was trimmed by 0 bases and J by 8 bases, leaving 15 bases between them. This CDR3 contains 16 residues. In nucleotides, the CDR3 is TGTGCCAGCAGCTTGGGTGGACTGGGGGGGGATTCACCCCTCCACTTT. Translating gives CASSLGGLGGDSPLHF.

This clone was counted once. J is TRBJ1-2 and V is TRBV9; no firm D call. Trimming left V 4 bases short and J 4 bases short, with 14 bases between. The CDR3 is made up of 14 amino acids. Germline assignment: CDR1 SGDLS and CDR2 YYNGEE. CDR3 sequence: CASSPIVGSYGYTF. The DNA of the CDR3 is TGTGCCAGCAGCCCAATCGTCGGGAGCTATGGCTACACCTTC.

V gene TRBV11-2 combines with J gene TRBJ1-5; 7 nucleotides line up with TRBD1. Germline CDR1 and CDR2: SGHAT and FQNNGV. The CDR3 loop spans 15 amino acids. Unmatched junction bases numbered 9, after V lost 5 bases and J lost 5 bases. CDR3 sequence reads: CASSDSPGGDQPQHF. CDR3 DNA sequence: TGTGCCAGCAGCGACTCCCCAGGGGGAGATCAGCCCCAGCATTTT.

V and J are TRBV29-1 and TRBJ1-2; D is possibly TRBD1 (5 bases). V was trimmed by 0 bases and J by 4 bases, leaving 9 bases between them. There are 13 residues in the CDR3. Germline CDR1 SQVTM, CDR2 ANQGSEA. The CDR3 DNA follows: TGCAGCGTTGAAGATGGGGGAGGCTATGGCTACACCTTC. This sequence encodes CSVEDGGGYGYTF.

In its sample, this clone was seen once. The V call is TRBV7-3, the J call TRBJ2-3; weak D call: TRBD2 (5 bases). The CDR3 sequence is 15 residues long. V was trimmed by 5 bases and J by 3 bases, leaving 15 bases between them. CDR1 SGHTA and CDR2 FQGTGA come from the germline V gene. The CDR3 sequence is CASSPRVGETDTQYF. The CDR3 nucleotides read TGTGCCAGCAGCCCTCGGGTGGGAGAGACAGATACGCAGTATTTT.

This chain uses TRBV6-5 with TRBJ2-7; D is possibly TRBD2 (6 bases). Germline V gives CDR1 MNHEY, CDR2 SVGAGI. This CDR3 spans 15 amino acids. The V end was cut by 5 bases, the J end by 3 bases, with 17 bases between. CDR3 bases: TGTGCCAGCAGTCCCACCGGGAGCCCAGACTACGAGCAGTACTTC. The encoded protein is CASSPTGSPDYEQYF.

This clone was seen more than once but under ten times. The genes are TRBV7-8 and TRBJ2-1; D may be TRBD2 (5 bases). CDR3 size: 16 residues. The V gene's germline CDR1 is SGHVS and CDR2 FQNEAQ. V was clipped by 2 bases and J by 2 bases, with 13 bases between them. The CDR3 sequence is CASSLKVGGPYNEQFF. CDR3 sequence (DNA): TGTGCCAGCAGCTTAAAGGTCGGCGGGCCCTACAATGAGCAGTTCTTC. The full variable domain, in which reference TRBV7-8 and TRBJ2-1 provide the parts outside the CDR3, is GAGVSQSPRYKVAKRGQDVALRCDPISGHVSLFWYQQALGQGPEFLTYFQNEAQLDKSGLPSDRFFAERPEGSVSTLKIQRTQQEDSAVYLCASSLKVGGPYNEQFFGPGTRLTVL.

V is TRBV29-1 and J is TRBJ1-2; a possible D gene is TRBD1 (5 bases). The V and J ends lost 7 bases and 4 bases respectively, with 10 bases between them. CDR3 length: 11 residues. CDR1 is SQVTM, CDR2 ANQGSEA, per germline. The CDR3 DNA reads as TGCAGCGCAGGACACGCCTATGGCTACACCTTC. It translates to CSAGHAYGYTF. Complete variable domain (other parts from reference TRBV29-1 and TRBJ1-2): SAVISQKPSRDICQRGTSLTIQCQVDSQVTMMFWYRQQPGQSLTLIATANQGSEATYESGFVIDKFPISRPNLTFSTLTVSNMSPEDSSIYLCSAGHAYGYTFGSGTRLTVV.

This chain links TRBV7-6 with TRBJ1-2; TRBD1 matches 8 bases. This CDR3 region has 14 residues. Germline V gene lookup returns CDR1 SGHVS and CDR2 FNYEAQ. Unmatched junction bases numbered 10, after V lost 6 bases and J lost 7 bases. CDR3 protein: CASSLERTGIGYTF. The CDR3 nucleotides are TGTGCCAGCAGTCTAGAAAGGACAGGGATTGGCTACACCTTC.

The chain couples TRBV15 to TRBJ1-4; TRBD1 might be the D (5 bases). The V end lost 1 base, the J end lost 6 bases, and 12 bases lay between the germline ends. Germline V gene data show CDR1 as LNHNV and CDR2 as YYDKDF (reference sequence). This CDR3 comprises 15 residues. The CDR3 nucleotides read TGTGCCACCAGCAGAGCTCAGGGTGAGGATGAAAAACTGTTTTTT. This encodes CATSRAQGEDEKLFF.

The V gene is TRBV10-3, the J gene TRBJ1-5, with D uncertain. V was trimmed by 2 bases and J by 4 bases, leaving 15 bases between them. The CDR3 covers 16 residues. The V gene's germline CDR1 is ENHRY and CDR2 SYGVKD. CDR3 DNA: TGTGCCATCAGTGAGGTTTCTGACGGGGTAAATCAGCCCCAGCATTTT. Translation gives CAISEVSDGVNQPQHF.

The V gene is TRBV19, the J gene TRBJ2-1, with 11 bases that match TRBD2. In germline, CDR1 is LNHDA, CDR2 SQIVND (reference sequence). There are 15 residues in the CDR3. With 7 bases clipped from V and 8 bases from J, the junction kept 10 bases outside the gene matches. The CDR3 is CASTLSSGRIHEQFF. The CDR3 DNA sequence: TGTGCCAGTACCCTGTCTAGCGGGAGGATCCATGAGCAGTTCTTC.

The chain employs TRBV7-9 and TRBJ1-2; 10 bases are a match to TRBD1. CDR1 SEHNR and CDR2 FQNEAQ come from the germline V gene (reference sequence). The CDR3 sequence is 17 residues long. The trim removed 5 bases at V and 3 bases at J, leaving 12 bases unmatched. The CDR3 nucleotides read TGTGCCAGCAGCATAGTCTACGGGACAGGGGTGGACTATGGCTACACCTTC. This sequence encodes CASSIVYGTGVDYGYTF.

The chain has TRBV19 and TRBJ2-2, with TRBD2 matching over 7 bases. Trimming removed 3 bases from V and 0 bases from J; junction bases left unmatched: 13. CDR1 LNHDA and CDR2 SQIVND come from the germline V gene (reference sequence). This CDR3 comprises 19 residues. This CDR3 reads CASSMGFRAGVANTGELFF. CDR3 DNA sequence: TGTGCCAGTAGTATGGGTTTTCGGGCGGGAGTAGCGAACACCGGGGAGCTGTTTTTT.

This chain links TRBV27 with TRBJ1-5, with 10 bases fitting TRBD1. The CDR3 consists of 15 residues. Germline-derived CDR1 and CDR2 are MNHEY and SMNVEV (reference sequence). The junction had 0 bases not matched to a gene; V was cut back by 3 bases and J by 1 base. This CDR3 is CASSLGQGSNQPQHF. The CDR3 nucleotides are TGTGCCAGCAGTTTGGGACAGGGGAGCAATCAGCCCCAGCATTTT.

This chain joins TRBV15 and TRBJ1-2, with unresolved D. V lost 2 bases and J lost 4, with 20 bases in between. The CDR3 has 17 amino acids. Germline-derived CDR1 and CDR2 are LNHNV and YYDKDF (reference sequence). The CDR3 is CATSRSKGGGAIYGYTF. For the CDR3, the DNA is TGTGCCACCAGCAGATCTAAAGGAGGCGGAGCGATCTATGGCTACACCTTC.

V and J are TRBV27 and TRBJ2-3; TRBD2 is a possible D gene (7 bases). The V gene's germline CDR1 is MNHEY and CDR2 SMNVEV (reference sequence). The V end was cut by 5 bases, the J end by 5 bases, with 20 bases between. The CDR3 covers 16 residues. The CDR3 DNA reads TGTGCCAGCAGTCGTGGGGGGGCTATTGGAGAAGATACGCAGTATTTT. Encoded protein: CASSRGGAIGEDTQYF.

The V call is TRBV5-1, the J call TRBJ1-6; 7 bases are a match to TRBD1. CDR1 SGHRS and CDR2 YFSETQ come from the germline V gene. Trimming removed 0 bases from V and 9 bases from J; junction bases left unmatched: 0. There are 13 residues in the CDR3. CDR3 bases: TGCGCCAGCAGCTTGGACAGGGGTTCACCCCTCCACTTT. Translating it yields CASSLDRGSPLHF.

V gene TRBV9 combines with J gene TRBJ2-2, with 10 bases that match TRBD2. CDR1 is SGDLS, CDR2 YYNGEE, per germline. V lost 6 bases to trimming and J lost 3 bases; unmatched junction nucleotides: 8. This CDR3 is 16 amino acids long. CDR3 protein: CASTKLGLADTGELFF. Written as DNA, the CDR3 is TGTGCCAGCACCAAATTAGGACTAGCGGACACCGGGGAGCTGTTTTTT.

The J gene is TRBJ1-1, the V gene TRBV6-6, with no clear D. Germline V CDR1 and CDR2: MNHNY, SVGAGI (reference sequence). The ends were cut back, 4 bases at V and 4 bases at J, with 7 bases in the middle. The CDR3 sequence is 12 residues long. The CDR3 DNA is TGTGCCAGCAGTTCTGAGCGCACTGAAGCTTTCTTT. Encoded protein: CASSSERTEAFF.

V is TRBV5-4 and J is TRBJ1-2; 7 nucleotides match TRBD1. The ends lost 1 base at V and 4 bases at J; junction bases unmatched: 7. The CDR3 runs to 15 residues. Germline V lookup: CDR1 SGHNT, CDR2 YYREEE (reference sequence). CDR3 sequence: CASSLRQGVGYGYTF. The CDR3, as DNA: TGTGCCAGCAGCTTGAGGCAGGGGGTGGGCTATGGCTACACCTTC.

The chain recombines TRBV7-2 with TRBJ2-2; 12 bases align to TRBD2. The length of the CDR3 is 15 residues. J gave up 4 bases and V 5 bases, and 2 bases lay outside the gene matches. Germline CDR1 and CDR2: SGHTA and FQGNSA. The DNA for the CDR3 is TGTGCCAGCAGCCCGACTAGCGGGGGCACCGGGGAGCTGTTTTTT. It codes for CASSPTSGGTGELFF.

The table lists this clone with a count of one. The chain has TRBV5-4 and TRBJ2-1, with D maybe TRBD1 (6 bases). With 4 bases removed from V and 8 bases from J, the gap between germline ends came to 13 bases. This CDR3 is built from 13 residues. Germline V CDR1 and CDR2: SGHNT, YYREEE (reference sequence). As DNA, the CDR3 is TGTGCCAGCAGCCCTGCAGGGGATGATGAGCAGTTCTTC. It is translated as CASSPAGDDEQFF.